These 11 T cell receptor beta chains share one sample of origin, sequenced in a study of tumor-infiltrating lymphocytes in primary liver carcinoma listed by TCRdb under 2017. Without any cell sorting, total RNA and DNA were co-extracted from roughly 21-30 mg of bulk tissue using the AllPrep DNA/RNA mini kit. The sequencer was an Illumina HiSeq 2500. Starting from 500 to 600 ng total RNA, TCRbeta-specific cDNA was produced by reverse transcription with a constant-region primer and ProtoScript II reverse transcriptase. Construction of the TCRbeta libraries relied on three nested rounds of multiplex PCR, following a slightly modified ARM-PCR procedure. The first two PCR rounds used multiplex TRBV1-TRBV30 forward primers with a Cbeta reverse primer, each for around 10 cycles. The public reads were quality trimmed at Q25 with fastp and then assembled into clones with MiXCR by TCRdb, keeping productive beta chains. Every CDR3 protein is listed once, alongside the most common genes and DNA of its rows. Counted in this sample were 90,000 to 140,000 distinct CDR3 sequences; roughly four fifths of them appeared once. The top ten hold approximately 20% of the sample.

Sequencing was performed on liver tumor tissue from sampling region 3. Explained via the paper, the cell subset or site label denotes: tumor region T3, left-lateral pole. The source is a man aged 40-50 years with primary liver carcinoma and hepatitis B virus infection.

A word on this clonotype: A much larger clone lies a single base off, so this may be a read error. This rearrangement joins TRBV24-1 to TRBJ2-3, with 10 bases fitting TRBD1. CDR1 and CDR2 from the germline V gene are KGHDR and SFDVKD. This CDR3 region has 14 residues. The CDR3 sequence is CTTSPTGGADTQYF. In nucleotides, the CDR3 is TGTACCACCAGCCCGACAGGGGGCGCAGATACGCAGTATTTT.

Concerning this clonotype itself: The junction differs from germline at one of its ends, possibly a read error. The chain is built from TRBV5-1 and TRBJ2-1; 10 bases match TRBD2. The germline CDR1 and CDR2 sequences are SGHRS and YFSETQ. This CDR3 contains 15 residues. DNA of the CDR3: TGCGCCAGCAGTCGGACTAGCGGTTCCTCCAATGAGCAGTTCTTC. It codes for CASSRTSGSSNEQFF.

The chain employs TRBV12-3 or TRBV12-4 and TRBJ2-3; no clear D. This CDR3 is built from 17 residues. V lost 4 bases and J 1 base, leaving 18 bases between the germline ends. The CDR3 is CASSSTSACSGTDTQYF. The CDR3 nucleotides read TGTGCCAGCAGTTCAACTTCCGCGTGTTCAGGCACAGATACGCAGTATTTT.

This clonotype was observed at least ten times. The rearrangement uses TRBV7-9 and TRBJ2-1; no firm D call. V was shortened by 1 base and J by 9 bases, with 13 bases between the two germline ends. Germline V lookup: CDR1 SEHNR, CDR2 FQNEAQ (reference sequence). The CDR3 runs 14 residues. Written as DNA, the CDR3 is TGTGCCAGCAGCTTAGAAGGTAGTCGGTCTGAGCAGTTCTTC. As protein: CASSLEGSRSEQFF.

On this clonotype: An end of the junction differs from the germline gene, which may be a read error. The chain carries TRBV5-1 and TRBJ2-1; 8 bases agree with TRBD2. The CDR3 consists of 14 residues. CDR1 and CDR2 from the germline V gene are SGHRS and YFSETQ. The CDR3 is CASSFTSGLNEQSF. In DNA form, the CDR3 reads TGCGCCAGCAGCTTCACTAGCGGACTCAATGAGCAGTCCTTC.

Ten or more counts support this clonotype. At one of its ends the junction is not consistent with the germline gene, which may arise from a read error. The chain carries TRBV4-2 and TRBJ2-7; perhaps D is TRBD1 or TRBD2 (5 bases each). From germline, CDR1 is LGHNA and CDR2 YNFKEQ. The CDR3 totals 15 residues. This chain's CDR3 is CTSSQGAADKLEQYF. As DNA, the CDR3 is TGTACCAGCAGCCAAGGGGCAGCGGACAAGCTCGAGCAGTACTTC.

A few counts support this clonotype. One end of the junction does not line up with germline, which may come from a read error. V is TRBV6-2 or TRBV6-3 and J is TRBJ2-7; 8 bases are a match to TRBD2. The CDR3 has 14 residues. Germline lookup yields CDR1 MNHEY and CDR2 SVGEGT. CDR3: CASSYLTSAYEQYF. The DNA for the CDR3 is TGTGCCAGTAGTTACTTGACTAGCGCCTACGAGCAGTACTTC.

This clonotype was picked up one time. The junction shows a germline mismatch at one end, possibly a read error. The chain carries TRBV6-2 or TRBV6-3 and TRBJ2-5; 7 bases agree with TRBD2. This CDR3 is built from 17 residues. The V gene's germline CDR1 is MNHEY and CDR2 SVGEGT. The chain's CDR3 is CASSYGSAGRWGETQHF. In nucleotides, the CDR3 is TGTGCCAGCAGTTATGGTTCAGCGGGAAGATGGGGAGAGACCCAGCACTTC.

About this clonotype itself: One end of the junction does not line up with germline, which may come from a read error. V is TRBV12-3 or TRBV12-4 and J is TRBJ2-2; possibly TRBD2 for D (6 bases). This CDR3 has 14 residues. CDR3 region: CASSLADYAGELFF. CDR3 in DNA: TGTGCCAGCAGTTTAGCGGACTACGCCGGGGAACTGTTTTTT.

Note on this clonotype: This likely comes from a read error, as the CDR3 has no conserved phenylalanine or tryptophan at its end. The chain links TRBV6-5 to TRBJ2-1, with D perhaps matching TRBD2 (5 bases). The germline V gene encodes CDR1 MNHEY and CDR2 SVGAGI. The CDR3 is 15 residues long. The DNA of the CDR3 is TGTGCCAGCAGTTACGAGGGAGCAGCCTACAGTGAGCAGTTCTTA. This sequence encodes CASSYEGAAYSEQFL.

A note on this clonotype: This likely comes from a read error, as the CDR3 has no conserved phenylalanine or tryptophan at its end. The chain is built from TRBV7-9 and TRBJ2-1; perhaps TRBD2 as D (6 bases). The CDR3 extends over 16 amino acids. Germline V CDR1 and CDR2: SEHNR, FQNEAQ (reference sequence). V lost 9 bases, J lost 6 bases, and 24 bases lay in between. Here the CDR3 reads CASSPDGGIKANEQFI. The CDR3 DNA reads TGTGCCAGTAGCCCAGATGGGGGGATTAAAGCCAATGAGCAGTTCATC.